The text below deals with one TCR beta chain. These data come from a study of blood T cell repertoires in COVID-19. Overall study: COVID-19 samples from acute and convalescent phases originated in the United States, Italy and Spain. Sources were T cells, B-cell-depleted T cells, or PBMCs; the material itself was cDNA or gDNA.

Original analysis: Using reference gene primer amplification, nucleated cell counts were estimated. Data came from immunoSEQ multiplex PCR; TCRdb stores just in-frame clones and leaves some out. Clone size and V and J calls were adopted from that table, with D and trimming inferred from the DNA. The sample has about 46,000 clones, 80% to 90% seen once. The CDR3 contains 15 residues. Germline CDR1 and CDR2: SGHRS and YFSETQ. J was trimmed by 6 bases and V by 10 bases; bases with no gene match: 14. The sample taken for sequencing was peripheral blood. V is TRBV5-1 and J is TRBJ2-2, with 8 bases matching TRBD2. This sequence originates from a man in his 60s with acute or convalescent COVID-19. CDR3 coding DNA: TGCGCCTCCCAAGGGGCGGGAGGTAACGCCGGGGAGCTGTTTTTT. As protein: CASQGAGGNAGELFF.